A single sample is the source of the 7 T cell receptor beta chains below, sequenced in a study of blood T cell repertoires in COVID-19. The table came from immunoSEQ multiplex PCR; TCRdb's copy has only in-frame clones and leaves some out. The data show 95,000 to 100,000 clones, around 87% seen once. Sequencing input: peripheral blood. These receptors originate from a woman in her twenties or thirties with acute or convalescent COVID-19.

This clone came up once. V gene TRBV6-5 combines with J gene TRBJ2-5; tentative D call: TRBD2 (6 bases). V gave up 4 bases and J gave up 5 bases, with 14 bases separating them. This CDR3 region has 14 residues. The V gene's germline CDR1 is MNHEY and CDR2 SVGAGI. This chain's CDR3 is CASSSVGGLETQYF. The CDR3 DNA is TGTGCCAGCAGTTCCGTGGGGGGTTTGGAGACCCAGTACTTC.

The genes are TRBV28 and TRBJ1-2; TRBD1 might be the D (6 bases). Deletions cut 6 bases from V and 8 bases from J, with 10 bases between. Germline V gene data show CDR1 as MDHEN and CDR2 as SYDVKM. This CDR3 is 11 amino acids long. The CDR3 region has the DNA TGTGCCAGCAGCCGGGGGGGCGGCTACACCTTC. Its translation is CASSRGGGYTF.

This clone was observed a single time. V and J are TRBV28 and TRBJ1-6; 7 bases line up with TRBD1. The V gene end was trimmed by 4 bases and the J gene end by 7 bases; junction bases not matched to a gene: 7. Per germline, CDR1 MDHEN and CDR2 SYDVKM. The CDR3 length is 15 residues. The CDR3 nucleotides read TGTGCCAGCAGTTCCTCGACAGGGAGGAATTCACCCCTCCACTTT. This encodes CASSSSTGRNSPLHF.

The chain links TRBV11-2 to TRBJ2-1; 7 bases are shared with TRBD1. The CDR3 consists of 17 residues. The J segment lost 0 bases and the V segment lost 3 bases, leaving 8 bases of the junction unmatched. Germline loops: CDR1 SGHAT, CDR2 FQNNGV. The CDR3 nucleotides are TGTGCCAGCAGCTTGCAACCGGGACAGAGCTCCTACAATGAGCAGTTCTTC. This gives the protein CASSLQPGQSSYNEQFF.

CDR3 sequence reads: CAWRDSMGTEAFF. The CDR3 nucleotides are TGTGCCTGGAGGGACAGTATGGGGACTGAAGCTTTCTTT. The V gene is TRBV30, the J gene TRBJ1-1; D possibly corresponds to TRBD1 (6 bases). The CDR3 totals 13 residues. Trimming took 3 bases from V and 5 from J, leaving 13 bases between them. Germline V gene data show CDR1 as GTSNPN and CDR2 as SVGIG (reference sequence).

The CDR3 here is CASSESRQGSDSPLHF. Written as DNA, the CDR3 is TGCGCCAGCAGTGAGTCTCGGCAGGGATCGGATTCACCCCTCCACTTT. V and J are TRBV10-1 and TRBJ1-6, with D maybe TRBD1 (5 bases). This CDR3 spans 16 amino acids. V dropped 0 bases and J dropped 8 bases, with 14 bases sitting between them. Germline CDR1 reads WNHNN; CDR2 reads SYGVQD (reference sequence).

The CDR3 loop reads CASSARLAGFTDTQYF. The CDR3 region has the DNA TGCGCCAGCAGCGCCCGACTAGCGGGGTTCACAGATACGCAGTATTTT. This sequence joins TRBV5-1 and TRBJ2-3; 11 bases map to TRBD2. V trimming: 4 bases; J trimming: 2 bases; junction bases outside the gene matches: 6. The CDR3 consists of 16 residues. The germline V gene has CDR1 SGHRS and CDR2 YFSETQ.